This T cell receptor (beta chain) was sequenced for a study of T cells expressing NK-cell markers. The V gene's germline CDR1 is DFQATT and CDR2 SNEGSKA (reference sequence). CDR3 length: 13 amino acids. TCRdb re-called the 5' RACE reads and shows each CDR3 protein once, DNA omitted. The specimen's table records about 300,000 distinct CDR3 sequences. V and J are TRBV20-1 and TRBJ2-5; TCRdb's D call, TRBD1, is unchecked because there is no DNA. The sequenced sample was blood T cells: a sorted CD56 or NKG2C T cell subset, CD4+ or CD8+ T cells, or bulk PBMC T cells (not recorded which). The TCR comes from a woman between 18 and 75 years old in good health. The CDR3 sequence is CSALRSGGVTQYF.